This T cell receptor beta chain appears in the sequencing data of a study of shared clonotypes between healthy human individuals. Study conclusions and caveats: Limited genetic and exposure-history diversity came from having few donors.

As for this clone: Antigen unknown.

Unsorted PBMC replicate PCRs drew on around 310 ng DNA, representing tens of thousands of T cell genomes. The method was immunoSEQ multiplex PCR; TCRdb's version includes in-frame clones alone and lacks a portion of them. In the table there are over 400,000 clones, 81% of which are singletons. CDR3 size: 16 residues. The V gene's germline CDR1 is SGHRS and CDR2 YFSETQ. The ends were cut back, 3 bases at V and 3 bases at J, with 15 bases in the middle. Caucasian adults residing in Nashville, Tennessee made up all the donors. The chain is built from TRBV5-1 and TRBJ2-2; possibly TRBD1 or TRBD2 for D (6 bases each). The sample taken for sequencing was PBMCs. This TCR derives from a woman in her thirties or forties in good health. Some clones in this sample may be carry-over from other donors' samples. The CDR3 DNA reads TGCGCCAGCAGCTCGGGGGCAAGCCTGCACACCGGGGAGCTGTTTTTT. It specifies CASSSGASLHTGELFF.